The next 10 T cell receptor beta chains were all read from a single sample in a study of PD-L1 blockade in urothelial cancer. Assay used: immunoSEQ multiplex PCR; TCRdb lists only in-frame clones, some missing. The sample lists tens of thousands of clones, around nine tenths occurring once. Time point defined: pretreatment peripheral blood. This specimen consisted of PBMCs, obtained around atezolizumab (anti-PD-L1) treatment. These receptors all come from a donor over 35 with urothelial cancer.

The chain couples TRBV4-3 to TRBJ2-3, with D uncertain. The CDR3 consists of 16 residues. Trimming cost V 3 bases and J 1 base, with 14 bases left between them. Germline V gene sequence: CDR1 LGHNA, CDR2 YSLEER. DNA for the CDR3: TGCGCCAGCAGCCAGGAGACGGGTCGCGGCACAGATACGCAGTATTTT. Translating it yields CASSQETGRGTDTQYF.

The chain carries TRBV19 and TRBJ2-1; TRBD1 is a possible D gene (6 bases). V dropped 10 bases and J dropped 4 bases, with 11 bases sitting between them. Looked up from germline, CDR1 is LNHDA and CDR2 is SQIVND (reference sequence). CDR3 length: 12 residues. The DNA of the CDR3 is TGTGCCACCAGGGGCTTTTACAATGAGCAGTTCTTC. Translating gives CATRGFYNEQFF.

The chain carries TRBV7-9 and TRBJ2-7; TRBD1 matches 8 bases. Germline values: CDR1 SEHNR, CDR2 FQNEAQ (reference sequence). The trim removed 5 bases at V and 1 base at J, leaving 7 bases unmatched. There are 15 residues in the CDR3. CDR3 bases: TGTGCCAGCAGCCCCCGGACAGGGCGATCCTACGAGCAGTACTTC. It yields the protein CASSPRTGRSYEQYF.

This clone was observed a single time. J is TRBJ2-7 and V is TRBV7-9; TRBD2 agrees at 8 bases. Looked up from germline, CDR1 is SEHNR and CDR2 is FQNEAQ (reference sequence). The CDR3 sequence is 13 residues long. V shed 7 bases and J 5 bases; nucleotides not matched to a gene: 7. CDR3 region: CASTPGGRNEQYF. The CDR3 nucleotides are TGTGCCAGCACCCCGGGAGGGCGGAACGAGCAGTACTTC.

The chain has TRBV18 and TRBJ2-7; 9 bases match TRBD2. CDR1 is KGHSH, CDR2 LQKENI, per germline. V gave up 5 bases and J gave up 5 bases; unmatched junction bases: 7. CDR3 size: 14 residues. DNA for the CDR3: TGTGCCAGCTCAGTGCGGGAGGGCCTCGACGAGCAGTACTTC. It specifies CASSVREGLDEQYF.

The chain uses TRBV4-1 and TRBJ2-7, with D possibly TRBD1 on 5 matching bases. The ends were cut back, 0 bases at V and 1 base at J, with 13 bases in the middle. The CDR3 covers 16 residues. From germline, CDR1 is MGHRA and CDR2 YSYEKL. This CDR3 reads CASSQDLQGLSYEQYF. DNA for the CDR3: TGCGCCAGCAGCCAAGATCTCCAGGGCTTATCCTACGAGCAGTACTTC.

The chain uses TRBV7-9 and TRBJ2-1, with 7 bases fitting TRBD1. The CDR3 contains 12 residues. Germline V CDR1 and CDR2: SEHNR, FQNEAQ (reference sequence). The V and J ends lost 1 base and 11 bases, in that order; junction bases with no gene match: 2. The DNA of the CDR3 is TGTGCCAGCAGCTTAGGGGACAGACAGCAGTTCTTC. It codes for CASSLGDRQQFF.

The chain has TRBV28 and TRBJ1-2, with TRBD1 identical over 8 bases. This CDR3 is 13 amino acids long. V lost 2 bases and J lost 10; bases outside the gene matches: 6. CDR1 is MDHEN and CDR2 is SYDVKM in the germline V gene. This chain's CDR3 is CASSLDRGRVYTF. In DNA, the CDR3 is TGTGCCAGCAGTTTAGACAGGGGAAGAGTCTACACCTTC.

The rearrangement links TRBV9 to TRBJ2-3; TRBD1 aligns across 11 bases. With V trimmed by 2 bases and J by 6 bases, 5 bases remained unmatched. The CDR3 is 15 amino acids. Germline CDR1 SGDLS, CDR2 YYNGEE. CDR3 sequence (DNA): TGTGCCAGCAGCGTTCAGGACAGGGGGCCCGATACGCAGTATTTT. It yields the protein CASSVQDRGPDTQYF.

This clone was found once. The chain couples TRBV6-5 to TRBJ1-2, with TRBD1 identical over 9 bases. The CDR3 is 14 amino acids. Trimming at V came to 0 bases and at J to 8 bases, leaving 4 bases not matched to a gene. Germline assignment: CDR1 MNHEY and CDR2 SVGAGI. In DNA, the CDR3 is TGTGCCAGCAGTTACTCCGGGACAGGGTGGGGCTACACCTTC. Translating it yields CASSYSGTGWGYTF.